The 18 T cell receptor beta chains reported below all come from one sample, sequenced in a study of blood T cell repertoires in COVID-19. The protocol was immunoSEQ multiplex PCR, while the TCRdb copy is restricted to in-frame clones and leaves out a portion. Of 190,000 or so clones listed, 87% are singletons. Sequencing was done on a sample of PBMCs or T cells enriched from blood (not recorded which). These receptors all stem from a man aged 18 to 29 with acute COVID-19.

The chain employs TRBV5-1 and TRBJ2-5; possible D gene TRBD1, 6 bases. The germline gives CDR1 SGHRS, CDR2 YFSETQ. This CDR3 is 13 amino acids long. V was pared by 5 bases and J by 3 bases, with 11 bases between. CDR3 protein: CASSDRQKETQYF. CDR3 sequence (DNA): TGCGCCAGCAGTGACAGGCAAAAAGAGACCCAGTACTTC.

The genes are TRBV28 and TRBJ1-3; 7 positions match TRBD1. The CDR3 has 14 residues. V lost 7 bases and J lost 1; bases outside the gene matches: 4. The germline CDR1 and CDR2 sequences are MDHEN and SYDVKM. Here the CDR3 DNA reads TGTGCCAGCACCTCCAGGGGGTCTGGAAACACCATATATTTT. It is translated as CASTSRGSGNTIYF.

V is TRBV27 and J is TRBJ2-1; a possible D gene is TRBD1 (5 bases). Between the trimmed V and J ends, which lost 0 bases and 7 bases, there was a span of 13 bases. The CDR3 is made up of 15 amino acids. Germline V gene lookup returns CDR1 MNHEY and CDR2 SMNVEV (reference sequence). CDR3 DNA: TGTGCCAGCAGTTTATCCTCAGGGTATCCGAATGAGCAGTTCTTC. Amino acid sequence: CASSLSSGYPNEQFF.

J is TRBJ1-5 and V is TRBV4-1; the match to TRBD1 covers 8 bases. The length of the CDR3 is 17 residues. CDR1 and CDR2 from the germline V gene are MGHRA and YSYEKL. The ends lost 4 bases at V and 2 bases at J; junction bases unmatched: 10. The CDR3 DNA reads as TGCGCCAGCAGCCCTTGGACAGGGCCCCTGGGCAATCAGCCCCAGCATTTT. This translates into CASSPWTGPLGNQPQHF.

The chain carries TRBV27 and TRBJ1-1; 10 bases match TRBD1. After removal of 3 bases from V and 7 bases from J, the junction contained 5 bases not matched to a gene. The CDR3 consists of 14 residues. Per germline, CDR1 MNHEY and CDR2 SMNVEV (reference sequence). The CDR3 loop is CASSLTGGGGEAFF. The DNA of the CDR3 is TGTGCCAGCAGTTTGACAGGGGGCGGGGGTGAAGCTTTCTTT.

The chain links TRBV30 to TRBJ1-2; D may be TRBD1 (5 bases). Looked up from germline, CDR1 is GTSNPN and CDR2 is SVGIG (reference sequence). This CDR3 has 13 residues. Between the trimmed V and J ends, which lost 6 bases and 6 bases, there was a span of 17 bases. DNA of the CDR3: TGTGCCTGCATAGGAGGGCAGGGTCATGGCTACACCTTC. It translates to CACIGGQGHGYTF. Together with reference TRBV30 and TRBJ1-2, the CDR3 gives the full variable domain: SQTIHQWPATLVQPVGSPLSLECTVEGTSNPNLYWYRQAAGRGLQLLFYSVGIGQISSEVPQNLSASRPQDRQFILSSKKLLLSDSGFYLCACIGGQGHGYTFGSGTRLTVV.

CDR3 coding DNA: TGTGCCAGCAGTGAACCTGGACAGGGGGCGGGTGGCTACACCTTC. Translating it yields CASSEPGQGAGGYTF. The V call is TRBV25-1, the J call TRBJ1-2, with 11 bases aligning to TRBD1. The V segment lost 2 bases and the J segment 7 bases; nucleotides outside the gene matches: 6. Germline V gives CDR1 MGHDK, CDR2 SYGVNS. CDR3 length equals 15 residues.

This sequence joins TRBV28 and TRBJ2-2; 8 positions agree with TRBD2. The CDR3 spans 14 residues. CDR1 is MDHEN, CDR2 SYDVKM, per germline. The V segment lost 6 bases and the J segment 4 bases; nucleotides outside the gene matches: 4. CDR3 in amino acids: CASRPGTSTGELFF. For the CDR3, the DNA is TGTGCCAGCAGACCCGGGACTAGCACCGGGGAGCTGTTTTTT.

The genes are TRBV6-2 or TRBV6-3 and TRBJ2-1; 11 nucleotides line up with TRBD2. The length of the CDR3 is 16 residues. The germline V gene encodes CDR1 MNHEY and CDR2 SVGEGT. Unmatched junction bases numbered 4, after V lost 2 bases and J lost 4 bases. The CDR3 DNA is TGTGCCAGCAGTTACCGAGGGACTAGCGGATACAATGAGCAGTTCTTC. This translates into CASSYRGTSGYNEQFF.

The chain has TRBV5-1 and TRBJ1-2, with 9 nucleotides matching TRBD1. Trimming cost V 4 bases and J 3 bases; bases outside gene matches: 10. Germline V gives CDR1 SGHRS, CDR2 YFSETQ. The CDR3 runs 16 residues. The CDR3 region is CASSPLQGARDYGYTF. In nucleotides, the CDR3 is TGCGCCAGCAGCCCGTTACAGGGGGCGCGGGACTATGGCTACACCTTC.

The J gene is TRBJ2-3, the V gene TRBV24-1; TRBD1 is a possible D gene (5 bases). The CDR3 covers 17 residues. Germline V CDR1 and CDR2: KGHDR, SFDVKD. The germline V and J ends were trimmed by 3 bases and 2 bases, with 17 bases remaining between them. The CDR3 sequence is CATSDPQGQRPTDTQYF. The CDR3 DNA is TGTGCCACCAGTGATCCCCAGGGCCAAAGACCCACAGATACGCAGTATTTT.

This clone was observed a few times. The chain has TRBV14 and TRBJ1-6; D ambiguous. Per the germline V gene, CDR1 is SGHDN and CDR2 is FVKESK. V was clipped by 4 bases and J by 9 bases, with 10 bases between them. The CDR3 runs to 13 residues. CDR3 region: CASSPQTSSPLHF. The DNA for the CDR3 is TGTGCCAGCAGCCCCCAAACAAGTTCACCCCTCCACTTT. The full variable domain, its missing parts supplied by reference TRBV14 and TRBJ1-6, is EAGVTQFPSHSVIEKGQTVTLRCDPISGHDNLYWYRRVMGKEIKFLLHFVKESKQDESGMPNNRFLAERTGGTYSTLKVQPAELEDSGVYFCASSPQTSSPLHFGNGTRLTVT.

V gene TRBV2 combines with J gene TRBJ1-1, with no clear D. Germline CDR1 and CDR2: SNHLY and FYNNEI. The germline V and J ends were trimmed by 1 base and 3 bases, with 6 bases remaining between them. The CDR3 extends over 13 amino acids. CDR3: CASSEGVYTEAFF. The CDR3 bases are TGTGCCAGCAGTGAAGGAGTCTACACTGAAGCTTTCTTT.

This chain links TRBV9 with TRBJ2-1, with TRBD2 matching over 8 bases. The CDR3 has 17 amino acids. J gave up 7 bases and V 3 bases, and 15 bases lay outside the gene matches. Germline V gives CDR1 SGDLS, CDR2 YYNGEE. CDR3 sequence: CASSAPTLAGRGNEQFF. Written as DNA, the CDR3 is TGTGCCAGCAGCGCACCCACCTTAGCGGGGCGGGGAAATGAGCAGTTCTTC.

This chain links TRBV30 with TRBJ1-1, with 10 bases identical to TRBD1. V lost 5 bases and J lost 8; bases outside the gene matches: 11. The CDR3 runs to 14 residues. CDR1 is GTSNPN, CDR2 SVGIG, per germline (reference sequence). Here the CDR3 DNA reads TGTGCCTGGTCTAGGGTGACAGGGGGCCAAGAAGCTTTCTTT. The encoded protein is CAWSRVTGGQEAFF. Using reference TRBV30 and TRBJ1-1 for the parts outside the CDR3, the full variable domain is SQTIHQWPATLVQPVGSPLSLECTVEGTSNPNLYWYRQAAGRGLQLLFYSVGIGQISSEVPQNLSASRPQDRQFILSSKKLLLSDSGFYLCAWSRVTGGQEAFFGQGTRLTVV.

This chain uses TRBV19 with TRBJ1-1; tentative D call: TRBD1 (5 bases). Germline V gives CDR1 LNHDA, CDR2 SQIVND (reference sequence). Trimming removed 5 bases at V and 3 bases at J, with 10 bases between. CDR3 length equals 13 residues. Written as DNA, the CDR3 is TGTGCCAGTAGTCGCAGGGAAGACACTGAAGCTTTCTTT. Its protein product is CASSRREDTEAFF.

This sequence joins TRBV19 and TRBJ1-5; the match to TRBD1 covers 10 bases. The CDR3 is 15 amino acids. Trimming at V came to 9 bases and at J to 5 bases, leaving 10 bases not matched to a gene. Germline CDR1 is LNHDA and CDR2 is SQIVND (reference sequence). CDR3 loop: CASLTPGQGYQPQHF. Here the CDR3 DNA reads TGTGCCAGCTTAACTCCGGGACAGGGGTATCAGCCCCAGCATTTT.

This clone was seen only once. The J gene is TRBJ2-7, the V gene TRBV4-1; TRBD2 is a possible D gene (6 bases). Between the trimmed V and J ends, which lost 3 bases and 6 bases, there was a span of 9 bases. CDR1 is MGHRA and CDR2 is YSYEKL in the germline V gene. This CDR3 has 12 amino acids. The CDR3 DNA follows: TGCGCCAGCAGCCAGTTGGGGGGCGAGCAGTACTTC. This codes for CASSQLGGEQYF.